The 5 T cell receptor beta chains below all came from one sample that was sequenced in a study of cytomegalovirus exposure and HLA in healthy donors. The PCR had 60 Vbeta and 13 Jbeta primers. Clones were read by immunoSEQ multiplex PCR, and TCRdb kept only the in-frame ones, dropping some. The table lists 90,000 to 120,000 clones, around 77% of them singletons. Sequenced sample: PBMCs. The receptors were sampled from a male donor in good health and CMV-seronegative.

The chain links TRBV7-2 to TRBJ1-1; D uncertain. V lost 2 bases, J lost 2 bases, and 12 bases lay in between. CDR1 is SGHTA and CDR2 is FQGNSA in the germline V gene. This CDR3 region has 15 residues. The CDR3: CASSLRGRSNTEAFF. CDR3 bases: TGTGCCAGCAGCTTACGTGGCAGGTCAAACACTGAAGCTTTCTTT.

The chain uses TRBV19 and TRBJ2-5; TRBD2 aligns across 13 bases. V shed 4 bases and J 1 base; nucleotides not matched to a gene: 3. Looked up from germline, CDR1 is LNHDA and CDR2 is SQIVND (reference sequence). The CDR3 runs to 16 residues. CDR3 bases: TGTGCCAGTAGTACCACTAGCGGGAGGGCCCAAGAGACCCAGTACTTC. Encoded protein: CASSTTSGRAQETQYF.

This clone was counted once. The chain couples TRBV11-2 to TRBJ2-7, with D possibly matching TRBD1 (5 bases). The CDR3 contains 15 residues. V was pared by 5 bases and J by 3 bases, with 17 bases between. CDR1 is SGHAT and CDR2 is FQNNGV in the germline V gene. DNA for the CDR3: TGTGCCAGCAGCCCCCACCCCGACAGAAACTACGAGCAGTACTTC. It codes for CASSPHPDRNYEQYF. The full variable domain, completed using reference TRBV11-2 and TRBJ2-7, is EAGVAQSPRYKIIEKRQSVAFWCNPISGHATLYWYQQILGQGPKLLIQFQNNGVVDDSQLPKDRFSAERLKGVDSTLKIQPAKLEDSAVYLCASSPHPDRNYEQYFGPGTRLTVT.

Of note for this clone: The junction does not match germline at one end; this may be a read error. J is TRBJ1-1 and V is TRBV11-3; TRBD1 might be the D (6 bases). CDR3 length: 16 amino acids. Germline-derived CDR1 and CDR2 are SGHNT and YENEEA. The chain's CDR3 is CASSPGGGVMKTEAFF. The CDR3, as DNA: TGTGCCAGCAGCCCAGGAGGGGGGGTGATGAAAACTGAAGCTTTCTTT.

The rearrangement uses TRBV28 and TRBJ2-7, with 9 bases fitting TRBD2. The V segment lost 4 bases and the J segment 2 bases; nucleotides outside the gene matches: 3. This CDR3 is 14 amino acids long. Germline CDR1 reads MDHEN; CDR2 reads SYDVKM. The CDR3 reads CASSSSGTTYEQYF. CDR3 DNA: TGTGCCAGCAGTTCTAGCGGGACCACCTACGAGCAGTACTTC.